The 23 T cell receptor beta chains reported below all come from one sample, sequenced in a study of blood T cell repertoires in COVID-19. Libraries were prepared by immunoSEQ multiplex PCR; TCRdb keeps only in-frame clonotypes and omits some of them. Among approximately 53,000 clones, roughly four fifths were seen once, and the ten largest hold more than 2.5%. Material for sequencing was peripheral blood. These receptors all stem from a woman in her sixties or seventies with acute or convalescent COVID-19.

This clone has a handful of counts. This chain connects TRBV5-5 to TRBJ1-1, with D tentatively TRBD1 (6 bases). The CDR3 runs to 13 residues. Germline assignment: CDR1 SGHKS and CDR2 YYEKEE (reference sequence). V shed 1 base and J shed 10 bases, with 14 bases lying between them. The CDR3 sequence is CASSLSGAQGAFF. The CDR3 DNA sequence: TGTGCCAGCAGCTTGTCAGGGGCTCAGGGAGCTTTCTTT.

The gene calls are TRBV19 and TRBJ2-5; D gene ambiguous. V was cut by 0 bases and J by 4 bases, with 6 bases left in between. The CDR3 spans 13 residues. Germline CDR1 LNHDA, CDR2 SQIVND (reference sequence). The CDR3: CASSIESGETQYF. CDR3 sequence (DNA): TGTGCCAGTAGTATAGAGAGTGGAGAGACCCAGTACTTC.

The chain employs TRBV2 and TRBJ1-6, with TRBD1 as a possible D gene (6 bases). Trimming stripped 6 bases from V and 7 bases from J, with 10 bases between. Germline V CDR1 and CDR2: SNHLY, FYNNEI. The CDR3 totals 13 residues. The CDR3 DNA follows: TGTGCCAGCAGGGACAGACAGAATTCACCCCTCCACTTT. This translates into CASRDRQNSPLHF.

The rearrangement joins TRBV7-2 to TRBJ2-7; 9 bases are shared with TRBD2. V trimming: 0 bases; J trimming: 11 bases; junction bases outside the gene matches: 8. The CDR3 contains 14 residues. Germline V CDR1 and CDR2: SGHTA, FQGNSA. The CDR3 DNA is TGTGCCAGCAGCTTAGCGCTAGCGGGGATGATGAAGTACTTC. It encodes CASSLALAGMMKYF.

The V and J genes are TRBV5-4 and TRBJ2-5; 8 bases map to TRBD2. The CDR3 contains 15 residues. Germline trimming cut 0 bases from V and 0 bases from J; bases unmatched to any gene: 1. The germline CDR1 and CDR2 sequences are SGHNT and YYREEE (reference sequence). The CDR3 sequence is CASSLERGNQETQYF. DNA for the CDR3: TGTGCCAGCAGCTTGGAGCGGGGGAACCAAGAGACCCAGTACTTC.

V is TRBV6-5 and J is TRBJ2-7, with D possibly being TRBD2 (6 bases). V gave up 6 bases and J gave up 1 base, with 13 bases separating them. This CDR3 has 14 residues. Germline V CDR1 and CDR2: MNHEY, SVGAGI. The CDR3: CASRRDDASYEQYF. CDR3 DNA sequence: TGTGCCAGCAGGCGGGATGACGCTTCCTACGAGCAGTACTTC.

J is TRBJ2-5 and V is TRBV19, with D unclear. Trimming took off 5 bases at V and 2 bases at J, with 12 bases between the two ends. Germline CDR1 LNHDA, CDR2 SQIVND (reference sequence). The CDR3 runs 14 residues. The chain's CDR3 is CASSPRHFQETQYF. The CDR3 nucleotides are TGTGCCAGTAGTCCACGACATTTTCAAGAGACCCAGTACTTC.

The rearrangement uses TRBV4-2 and TRBJ2-7; D gene unclear. This CDR3 has 13 residues. Germline V gives CDR1 LGHNA, CDR2 YNFKEQ. Trimming took off 3 bases at V and 6 bases at J, with 12 bases between the two ends. CDR3 sequence (DNA): TGTGCCAGCAGCCAGGCGGTAGGCTCCGAGCAGTACTTC. Translation: CASSQAVGSEQYF.

This chain joins TRBV2 and TRBJ1-4, with no clear D. Germline V gene lookup returns CDR1 SNHLY and CDR2 FYNNEI. V lost 6 bases and J lost 8, with 16 bases in between. The CDR3 is 14 amino acids. The CDR3 is CASSSPGLGEKLFF. CDR3 nucleotides: TGTGCCAGCAGCTCCCCGGGGTTAGGCGAAAAACTGTTTTTT.

The rearrangement links TRBV6-5 to TRBJ1-1; D gene unclear. Germline V CDR1 and CDR2: MNHEY, SVGAGI. V lost 6 bases and J 1 base, leaving 12 bases between the germline ends. CDR3 length equals 14 residues. The CDR3 DNA sequence: TGTGCCAGCAGGGCTTCCAGAACGAACACTGAAGCTTTCTTT. Its protein is CASRASRTNTEAFF.

The chain couples TRBV7-8 to TRBJ2-1; 7 positions agree with TRBD2. Trimming cost V 2 bases and J 3 bases; bases outside gene matches: 7. The CDR3 has 16 residues. Germline lookup yields CDR1 SGHVS and CDR2 FQNEAQ. The CDR3 loop reads CASSLFGGGLYNEQFF. The CDR3 DNA reads as TGTGCCAGCAGCTTATTCGGCGGGGGTCTCTACAATGAGCAGTTCTTC.

V and J are TRBV28 and TRBJ1-6; D not resolved. V lost 5 bases to trimming and J lost 7 bases, with 6 bases between them. This CDR3 is built from 12 residues. The germline CDR1 and CDR2 sequences are MDHEN and SYDVKM. DNA of the CDR3: TGTGCCAGCAGTATAATGAATTCACCCCTCCACTTT. Translating gives CASSIMNSPLHF.

The chain carries TRBV28 and TRBJ1-2; D is unclear. V was clipped by 8 bases and J by 7 bases, with 11 bases between them. CDR1 and CDR2 (germline): MDHEN, SYDVKM. This CDR3 region has 11 residues. The DNA of the CDR3 is TGTGCCAGCCAAAGAGTAACTGGCTACACCTTC. This sequence encodes CASQRVTGYTF.

The chain links TRBV27 to TRBJ1-4; no clear D. V lost 4 bases to trimming and J lost 0 bases, with 9 bases between them. This CDR3 is built from 15 residues. CDR1 is MNHEY, CDR2 SMNVEV, per germline (reference sequence). CDR3 sequence (DNA): TGTGCCAGCAGTTCCCTCGGGGCAACTAATGAAAAACTGTTTTTT. It translates to CASSSLGATNEKLFF.

This clone was found once. The chain has TRBV4-1 and TRBJ2-2, with D hard to call. Deletions cut 2 bases from V and 5 bases from J, with 15 bases between. Germline V gives CDR1 MGHRA, CDR2 YSYEKL. The CDR3 loop spans 16 amino acids. The CDR3 is CASSQYTGGGTGELFF. In DNA form, the CDR3 reads TGCGCCAGCAGCCAATACACTGGCGGCGGAACCGGGGAGCTGTTTTTT.

The chain couples TRBV28 to TRBJ1-3; TRBD1 matches at 8 bases. Germline CDR1 reads MDHEN; CDR2 reads SYDVKM. With V trimmed by 9 bases and J by 0 bases, 7 bases remained unmatched. The CDR3 extends over 15 amino acids. CDR3 DNA sequence: TGTGCCAGTCGGATTACAGGGGGCTCTGGAAACACCATATATTTT. This codes for CASRITGGSGNTIYF.

The CDR3 coding sequence is TGTGCCAGCAGACGAACCGGGACAGGGATCTCTAACTATGGCTACACCTTC. It translates to CASRRTGTGISNYGYTF. This chain uses TRBV19 with TRBJ1-2, with 9 bases lining up with TRBD1. V lost 9 bases to trimming and J lost 0 bases; unmatched junction nucleotides: 14. CDR1 is LNHDA and CDR2 is SQIVND in the germline V gene (reference sequence). CDR3 length: 17 residues.

The chain uses TRBV6-2 or TRBV6-3 and TRBJ2-6; 8 nucleotides match TRBD1. CDR3 length equals 15 residues. Per germline, CDR1 MNHEY and CDR2 SVGEGT. V gave up 5 bases and J gave up 4 bases; unmatched junction bases: 4. The CDR3 DNA is TGTGCCAGCAGTCGGACAGGGAACGGGGCCAACGTCCTGACTTTC. Its translation: CASSRTGNGANVLTF.

The genes are TRBV9 and TRBJ1-4, with 8 bases identical to TRBD1. The CDR3 is 14 amino acids. From germline, CDR1 is SGDLS and CDR2 YYNGEE. With 3 bases clipped from V and 10 bases from J, the junction kept 8 bases outside the gene matches. CDR3 nucleotide sequence: TGTGCCAGCAGCGCCGGACAGGGAGGGGGAAAACTGTTTTTT. It codes for CASSAGQGGGKLFF. The full variable domain, rest sourced from reference TRBV9 and TRBJ1-4, is DSGVTQTPKHLITATGQRVTLRCSPRSGDLSVYWYQQSLDQGLQFLIQYYNGEERAKGNILERFSAQQFPDLHSELNLSSLELGDSALYFCASSAGQGGGKLFFGSGTQLSVL.

In nucleotides, the CDR3 is TGCAGCGTTTCGTCCGGGACAGCTGGCTACACCTTC. It translates to CSVSSGTAGYTF. This chain uses TRBV29-1 with TRBJ1-2; 7 bases align to TRBD1. The CDR3 is made up of 12 amino acids. After removal of 5 bases from V and 7 bases from J, the junction contained 7 bases not matched to a gene. CDR1 is SQVTM, CDR2 ANQGSEA, per germline.

The chain is built from TRBV2 and TRBJ2-3, with TRBD2 matching 9 bases. CDR3 length: 14 residues. With 6 bases clipped from V and 4 bases from J, the junction kept 5 bases outside the gene matches. Germline values: CDR1 SNHLY, CDR2 FYNNEI. This chain's CDR3 is CASSGAGGADTQYF. In DNA form, the CDR3 reads TGTGCCAGCAGCGGTGCGGGGGGGGCAGATACGCAGTATTTT.

CDR3 sequence reads: CASSPADETEAFF. CDR3 sequence (DNA): TGTGCCAGCAGTCCAGCGGACGAAACTGAAGCTTTCTTT. The chain is built from TRBV28 and TRBJ1-1; no clear D gene. The germline gives CDR1 MDHEN, CDR2 SYDVKM. Trimming pared 5 bases from V and 5 bases from J, leaving 12 bases between. The CDR3 consists of 13 residues.

The chain couples TRBV28 to TRBJ2-7; 9 bases agree with TRBD1. V lost 7 bases and J lost 6; bases outside the gene matches: 10. Germline V gene sequence: CDR1 MDHEN, CDR2 SYDVKM. This CDR3 has 14 residues. The CDR3 here is CASIPGTGTGEQYF. CDR3 in DNA: TGTGCCAGCATCCCCGGGACAGGGACGGGCGAGCAGTACTTC.